This TCR beta chain was identified during a study of ipilimumab plus nivolumab after autologous stem cell transplantation. Study at large: Typical patient got a few ipilimumab doses and about eight nivolumab doses (median). Study outcomes and limitations: TCR repertoire, Treg phenotype and gut microbiota reportedly support more study of this approach.

Points on this clone: Its antigen is unknown.

Checkpoint therapy with ipilimumab 1 mg/kg began 14 to 28 days after transplant. CDR1 is SGHTA and CDR2 is FQGNSA in the germline V gene. Deletions cut 0 bases from V and 8 bases from J, with 13 bases between. CDR3 length equals 15 residues. The method was immunoSEQ multiplex PCR; TCRdb's version includes in-frame clones alone and lacks a portion of them. The sample has more than 9,500 clones, roughly two thirds seen once. This TCR derives from a male donor with diffuse large B-cell lymphoma. This specimen was PBMCs, taken in a trial of ipilimumab plus nivolumab as post-transplant consolidation. V gene TRBV7-2 combines with J gene TRBJ1-4; tentative D call: TRBD1 (6 bases). For the CDR3, the DNA is TGTGCCAGCAGCTTAGCGCAGGGGTTGGCGGAAAAACTGTTTTTT. Protein product: CASSLAQGLAEKLFF.